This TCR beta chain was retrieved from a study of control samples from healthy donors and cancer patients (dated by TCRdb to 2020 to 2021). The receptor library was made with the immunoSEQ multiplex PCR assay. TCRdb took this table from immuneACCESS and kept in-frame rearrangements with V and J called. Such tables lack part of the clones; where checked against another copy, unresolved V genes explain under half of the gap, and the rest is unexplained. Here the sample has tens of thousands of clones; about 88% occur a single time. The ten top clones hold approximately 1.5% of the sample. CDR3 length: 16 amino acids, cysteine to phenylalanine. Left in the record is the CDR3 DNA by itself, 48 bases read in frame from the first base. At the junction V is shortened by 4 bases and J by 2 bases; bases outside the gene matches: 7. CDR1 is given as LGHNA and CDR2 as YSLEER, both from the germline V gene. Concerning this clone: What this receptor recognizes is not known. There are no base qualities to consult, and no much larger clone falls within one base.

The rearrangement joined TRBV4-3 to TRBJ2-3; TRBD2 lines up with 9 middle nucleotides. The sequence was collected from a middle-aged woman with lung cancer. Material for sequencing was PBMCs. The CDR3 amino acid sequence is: CASSPETSGLTDTQYF. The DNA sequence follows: TGCGCCAGCAGCCCTGAGACTAGCGGTCTCACAGATACGCAGTATTTT.